These T cell receptor beta chains were read from a single sample in a study of human T cells and chemical hapten exposure. One entry per CDR3 protein results from TCRdb running MiXCR on the RACE reads. The table has roughly 110,000 distinct CDR3 sequences, around 12% seen once. Sample: whole blood, taken in connection with sensitization to the hapten diphenylcyclopropenone (DPC). The origin of the receptors is a woman between 45 and 60 years old with alopecia areata. Some clones in this sample may be carry-over from other donors' samples. Both conserved end residues are part of each CDR3. Each record gives: D gene, J gene, V gene, clone size, CDR3 DNA, CDR3 protein. The D gene is left open where the match is weak. Only some rows state a clone size, as once, few, many or a class for expanded clones.

D gene: TRBD2
J gene: TRBJ2-1
V gene: TRBV7-6
clone size: few
CDR3 DNA: TGTGCCAGCAGCTCCCTAGCGGGAGGGCCGCATGAGCAGTTCTTC
CDR3 protein: CASSSLAGGPHEQFF

D gene: NA
J gene: TRBJ2-3
V gene: TRBV7-9
clone size: few
CDR3 DNA: TGTGCCAGCAGCTTTGGGTACACAGATACGCAGTATTTT
CDR3 protein: CASSFGYTDTQYF

D gene: NA
J gene: TRBJ2-7
V gene: TRBV6-5
clone size: NA
CDR3 DNA: TGTGCCAGCAGTCAGGAGACTAATTCCTACGAGCAGTACTTC
CDR3 protein: CASSQETNSYEQYF

D gene: NA
J gene: TRBJ2-2
V gene: TRBV29-1
clone size: many
CDR3 DNA: TGCAGCGTTCGCCAGGGGCGAACCGGGGAGCTGTTTTTT
CDR3 protein: CSVRQGRTGELFF

D gene: TRBD1
J gene: TRBJ1-5
V gene: TRBV12-3/TRBV12-4
clone size: NA
CDR3 DNA: TGTGCCAGCAGTTTGGCACAGGGGGCCACTCAGCCCCAGCATTTT
CDR3 protein: CASSLAQGATQPQHF

D gene: NA
J gene: TRBJ2-7
V gene: TRBV28
clone size: many
CDR3 DNA: TGTGCCAGCAGTTACCTGGAAGAGCAGTACTTC
CDR3 protein: CASSYLEEQYF

D gene: NA
J gene: TRBJ2-3
V gene: TRBV9
clone size: NA
CDR3 DNA: TGTGCCAGCAGGCAGGGGCCCGACACAGATACGCAGTATTTT
CDR3 protein: CASRQGPDTDTQYF

D gene: NA
J gene: TRBJ1-1
V gene: TRBV7-2
clone size: NA
CDR3 DNA: TGTGCCAGCAGCCCACAGGGTAGTGTCGACACTGAAGCTTTCTTT
CDR3 protein: CASSPQGSVDTEAFF

D gene: NA
J gene: TRBJ2-7
V gene: TRBV28
clone size: many
CDR3 DNA: TGTGCCAGCAGATCCTGGACCTACGAGCAGTACTTC
CDR3 protein: CASRSWTYEQYF

D gene: TRBD1
J gene: TRBJ2-7
V gene: TRBV28
clone size: few
CDR3 DNA: TGTGCCAGCAGTTTGCAGACAGGGGGCCTCTACGAGCAGTACTTC
CDR3 protein: CASSLQTGGLYEQYF

D gene: NA
J gene: TRBJ2-5
V gene: TRBV6-6
clone size: many
CDR3 DNA: TGTGCCAGCAGTTGGCGGGTCGCCCTGGAGACCCAGTACTTC
CDR3 protein: CASSWRVALETQYF

D gene: NA
J gene: TRBJ1-1
V gene: TRBV5-1
clone size: many
CDR3 DNA: TGCGCCAGCAGCTTGGGATTGGGGGCCTCGAACACTGAAGCTTTCTTT
CDR3 protein: CASSLGLGASNTEAFF

D gene: TRBD1
J gene: TRBJ1-2
V gene: TRBV7-6
clone size: NA
CDR3 DNA: TGTGCCAGCAGCCGTACAGGGGATGGCTACACCTTC
CDR3 protein: CASSRTGDGYTF

D gene: NA
J gene: TRBJ2-6
V gene: TRBV29-1
clone size: many
CDR3 DNA: TGCAGCGTTGACGACGGCAGCTCTGGGGCCAACGTCCTGACTTTC
CDR3 protein: CSVDDGSSGANVLTF

D gene: NA
J gene: TRBJ2-2
V gene: TRBV20-1
clone size: NA
CDR3 DNA: TGCAGTGCTGCGAACCAGGGGAGTAGGACCGGGGAGCTGTTTTTT
CDR3 protein: CSAANQGSRTGELFF

D gene: NA
J gene: TRBJ2-7
V gene: TRBV18
clone size: few
CDR3 DNA: TGTGCCAGCTCACCACCTTTTCCTACTGAGCAGTACTTC
CDR3 protein: CASSPPFPTEQYF

D gene: NA
J gene: TRBJ2-1
V gene: TRBV15
clone size: many
CDR3 DNA: TGTGCCACCAGCATGGGTTTAGGGACCTATAATGAGCAGTTCTTC
CDR3 protein: CATSMGLGTYNEQFF

D gene: NA
J gene: TRBJ2-1
V gene: TRBV6-6
clone size: few
CDR3 DNA: TGTGCCAGCAGTTACTCGTTTGAGCAGTTCTTC
CDR3 protein: CASSYSFEQFF

D gene: TRBD2
J gene: TRBJ2-3
V gene: TRBV6-2/TRBV6-3
clone size: many
CDR3 DNA: TGTGCCAGCAGGCGGCGGGCGGGGGATTTTGGCACAGATACGCAGTATTTT
CDR3 protein: CASRRRAGDFGTDTQYF

D gene: NA
J gene: TRBJ1-1
V gene: TRBV2
clone size: few
CDR3 DNA: TGTGCCAGCGCCATATGGGGGGACACTGAAGCTTTCTTT
CDR3 protein: CASAIWGDTEAFF

D gene: TRBD2
J gene: TRBJ2-1
V gene: TRBV3-1
clone size: many
CDR3 DNA: TGTGCCAGCAGCCCGCCCCCGTTAGGGACGTTGCTAGCGGTTTACAATGAGCAGTTCTTC
CDR3 protein: CASSPPPLGTLLAVYNEQFF

D gene: NA
J gene: TRBJ1-1
V gene: TRBV6-6
clone size: many
CDR3 DNA: TGTGCCAGCCGGGGGGACACTGAAGCTTTCTTT
CDR3 protein: CASRGDTEAFF

D gene: NA
J gene: TRBJ1-3
V gene: TRBV7-2
clone size: few
CDR3 DNA: TGTGCCAGCAGCGAAGTGACTGGAAACACCATATATTTT
CDR3 protein: CASSEVTGNTIYF

D gene: NA
J gene: TRBJ2-7
V gene: TRBV29-1
clone size: NA
CDR3 DNA: TGCAGCGTTGGGGGAACAGCCTACGAGCAGTACTTC
CDR3 protein: CSVGGTAYEQYF

D gene: NA
J gene: TRBJ2-6
V gene: TRBV5-4
clone size: many
CDR3 DNA: TGTGCCAGCAGCTTGGGTGGAACTGGGGCCAACGTCCTGACTTTC
CDR3 protein: CASSLGGTGANVLTF

D gene: TRBD2
J gene: TRBJ2-3
V gene: TRBV7-6
clone size: NA
CDR3 DNA: TGTGCCAGCACCCAGAGGACTAGCGGGACGAGCTTTCTTGATACGCAGTATTTT
CDR3 protein: CASTQRTSGTSFLDTQYF

D gene: NA
J gene: TRBJ2-1
V gene: TRBV7-6
clone size: NA
CDR3 DNA: TGTGCCAGCAGCTTAGGAGCAGGGAACAATGAGCAGTTCTTC
CDR3 protein: CASSLGAGNNEQFF

D gene: NA
J gene: TRBJ2-3
V gene: TRBV7-2
clone size: many
CDR3 DNA: TGTGCCAGCAGCCGCGGAGTACAGGGAGATACGCAGTATTTT
CDR3 protein: CASSRGVQGDTQYF

D gene: NA
J gene: TRBJ2-5
V gene: TRBV6-6
clone size: few
CDR3 DNA: TGTGCCACCTCACACCAAGAGACCCAGTACTTC
CDR3 protein: CATSHQETQYF

D gene: NA
J gene: TRBJ1-5
V gene: TRBV6-5
clone size: NA
CDR3 DNA: TGTGCCACCCAACCTGGGAGCAATCAGCCCCAGCATTTT
CDR3 protein: CATQPGSNQPQHF

D gene: TRBD1
J gene: TRBJ1-2
V gene: TRBV18
clone size: NA
CDR3 DNA: TGTGCCAGCTCACCAGCCGGGACAGGGGGTAACTATGGCTACACCTTC
CDR3 protein: CASSPAGTGGNYGYTF

D gene: TRBD1
J gene: TRBJ2-1
V gene: TRBV11-3
clone size: many
CDR3 DNA: TGTGCCAGCAGCTTGGAGGACAGGGGTATGGATGAGCAGTTCTTC
CDR3 protein: CASSLEDRGMDEQFF

D gene: NA
J gene: TRBJ1-4
V gene: TRBV7-9
clone size: NA
CDR3 DNA: TGTGCCAGCAGCTTAGAAGCGGGGTGGCTGTTTTTT
CDR3 protein: CASSLEAGWLFF

D gene: TRBD1
J gene: TRBJ2-7
V gene: TRBV20-1
clone size: many
CDR3 DNA: TGCAGTGCTGGGAGGGACAGGGCCTACGAGCAGTACTTC
CDR3 protein: CSAGRDRAYEQYF

D gene: NA
J gene: TRBJ2-2
V gene: TRBV5-1
clone size: few
CDR3 DNA: TGCGCCAGCAGCCTGTACCCAAGGGGGTCGGCCACCGGGGAGCTGTTTTTT
CDR3 protein: CASSLYPRGSATGELFF

D gene: TRBD2
J gene: TRBJ2-2
V gene: TRBV6-2/TRBV6-3
clone size: few
CDR3 DNA: TGTGCCAGCAGGGGCGGACTAGTTAAAACCGGGGAGCTGTTTTTT
CDR3 protein: CASRGGLVKTGELFF

D gene: TRBD2
J gene: TRBJ2-7
V gene: TRBV3-1
clone size: NA
CDR3 DNA: TGTGCCAGCACCCTTAGCGGGACGAACTCCTACGAGCAGTACTTC
CDR3 protein: CASTLSGTNSYEQYF

D gene: NA
J gene: TRBJ2-1
V gene: TRBV5-4
clone size: few
CDR3 DNA: TGTGCCAGCAGCTCGACGACAGGGAGGTTCGATGAGCAGTTCTTC
CDR3 protein: CASSSTTGRFDEQFF

D gene: TRBD2
J gene: TRBJ2-3
V gene: TRBV20-1
clone size: few
CDR3 DNA: TGCAGTGCTAGAACCGATAGCGGGAGGGCGCGAGATACGCAGTATTTT
CDR3 protein: CSARTDSGRARDTQYF

D gene: TRBD1
J gene: TRBJ1-2
V gene: TRBV7-2
clone size: NA
CDR3 DNA: TGTGCCAGCAGCCGCGGACAGGCCCCAAACTATGGCTACACCTTC
CDR3 protein: CASSRGQAPNYGYTF